What follows are 26 T cell receptor beta chains derived from one specimen sequenced in a study of T cells in Graves' hyperthyroidism and ophthalmopathy. TCR beta CDR3 regions were amplified from RNA. First-round RT-PCR targeting the TCR CDR3 was performed with the HTBI primer set. Each CDR3 protein gets one entry after TCRdb re-called the multiplex PCR reads with MiXCR. The table lists a few hundred thousand distinct CDR3 sequences, roughly 14% of them singletons. The sequencing input was blood. The receptors derive from a woman aged 25 to 39 with Graves' ophthalmopathy.

About this clonotype itself: Germline is not matched at one junction end, which may reflect a read error. The J gene is TRBJ1-6, the V gene TRBV20-1; D is unclear. In germline, CDR1 is DFQATT, CDR2 SNEGSKA (reference sequence). This CDR3 contains 15 residues. The CDR3 loop is CGARDNRGLRSPLHF. In DNA form, the CDR3 reads TGCGGTGCTAGAGATAATAGAGGATTGCGTTCACCCCTCCACTTT.

In this sample, this clonotype turned up many times. V usage is TRBV30 and J usage is TRBJ2-7; D is possibly TRBD2 (5 bases). V lost 1 base to trimming and J lost 4 bases, with 11 bases between them. The CDR3 is 13 amino acids. In germline, CDR1 is GTSNPN, CDR2 SVGIG (reference sequence). This CDR3 reads CAWSAEVGYEQYF. Written as DNA, the CDR3 is TGTGCCTGGAGTGCGGAGGTCGGATACGAGCAGTACTTC.

This chain joins TRBV19 and TRBJ2-3; D possibly corresponds to TRBD1 (5 bases). This CDR3 contains 12 residues. The V end lost 9 bases, the J end lost 4 bases, and 11 bases lay between the germline ends. Germline CDR1 and CDR2: LNHDA and SQIVND (reference sequence). The CDR3 DNA sequence: TGTGCCAGCAGGGTTGGTTCAGATACGCAGTATTTT. Translated, it gives CASRVGSDTQYF.

Ten or more counts support this clonotype. The V gene is TRBV6-1, the J gene TRBJ2-1; D possibly matches TRBD1 or TRBD2 (5 bases each). Trimming removed 8 bases from V and 4 bases from J, with 15 bases in between. Per germline, CDR1 MNHNS and CDR2 SASEGT. The CDR3 has 14 amino acids. The CDR3 is CASRMGESYNEQFF. The CDR3 coding sequence is TGTGCCAGCCGCATGGGGGAATCATACAATGAGCAGTTCTTC.

This clonotype occurred many times. The J gene is TRBJ2-3, the V gene TRBV20-1; D may be TRBD1 or TRBD2 (5 bases each). The CDR3 is 16 residues long. V was clipped by 5 bases and J by 2 bases, with 20 bases between them. The germline V gene encodes CDR1 DFQATT and CDR2 SNEGSKA (reference sequence). CDR3 sequence reads: CSAPPLSGDHTDTQYF. The DNA of the CDR3 is TGCAGTGCTCCCCCCCTTTCCGGGGACCACACAGATACGCAGTATTTT.

This clonotype was counted between two and nine times. The chain is built from TRBV15 and TRBJ1-5; possible D gene TRBD1, 5 bases. The V end lost 4 bases, the J end lost 6 bases, and 16 bases lay between the germline ends. CDR1 is LNHNV, CDR2 YYDKDF, per germline (reference sequence). The CDR3 is made up of 15 amino acids. In DNA, the CDR3 is TGTGCCACCAGCAATACGGGGGTCCGGCGTCAGCCCCAGCATTTT. Its translation is CATSNTGVRRQPQHF.

This clonotype was seen more than once but under ten times. The CDR3 reads CATSDEDRSGYTF. The CDR3 DNA sequence: TGTGCCACCAGTGATGAGGACAGGTCTGGCTACACCTTC. V usage is TRBV24-1 and J usage is TRBJ1-2; 7 bases map to TRBD1. The length of the CDR3 is 13 residues. Germline assignment: CDR1 KGHDR and CDR2 SFDVKD. V shed 3 bases and J 7 bases; nucleotides not matched to a gene: 4.

This clonotype showed up many times. V gene TRBV11-2 combines with J gene TRBJ2-1, with 7 positions matching TRBD2. V lost 1 base to trimming and J lost 4 bases; unmatched junction nucleotides: 13. This CDR3 contains 18 residues. Per the germline V gene, CDR1 is SGHAT and CDR2 is FQNNGV. CDR3 protein: CASSLVPRLASGYNEQFF. As DNA, the CDR3 is TGTGCCAGCAGCTTAGTCCCGAGACTAGCATCGGGGTACAATGAGCAGTTCTTC.

This clonotype was recorded many times. V is TRBV7-8 and J is TRBJ1-3; unclear D gene. With 5 bases removed from V and 0 bases from J, the gap between germline ends came to 8 bases. The CDR3 covers 14 residues. Germline values: CDR1 SGHVS, CDR2 FQNEAQ. The CDR3 coding sequence is TGTGCCAGCAGCCCGATGAACTCTGGAAACACCATATATTTT. This codes for CASSPMNSGNTIYF.

This clonotype was detected many times. This chain links TRBV2 with TRBJ2-5; D not certain. CDR3 length: 13 amino acids. Germline V gene sequence: CDR1 SNHLY, CDR2 FYNNEI. V lost 4 bases to trimming and J lost 1 base, with 7 bases between them. The CDR3, as DNA: TGTGCCAGCAGTGCCGACCTCCAAGAGACCCAGTACTTC. It encodes CASSADLQETQYF.

This sequence joins TRBV6-1 and TRBJ2-3, with D perhaps matching TRBD1 (6 bases). V was shortened by 6 bases and J by 2 bases, with 12 bases between the two germline ends. Germline loops: CDR1 MNHNS, CDR2 SASEGT. The length of the CDR3 is 14 residues. CDR3 sequence (DNA): TGTGCCAGCAGGGACCGGGACAACACAGATACGCAGTATTTT. Translating gives CASRDRDNTDTQYF.

This clonotype was picked up many times. The chain couples TRBV15 to TRBJ2-3; 7 positions match TRBD2. With V trimmed by 1 base and J by 5 bases, 9 bases remained unmatched. This CDR3 contains 16 residues. CDR1 is LNHNV and CDR2 is YYDKDF in the germline V gene (reference sequence). The CDR3 DNA reads TGTGCCACCAGCAGAGGGGGGGACTACCTCGGAGATACGCAGTATTTT. This codes for CATSRGGDYLGDTQYF.

There are many counts of this clonotype. V and J are TRBV28 and TRBJ2-7; 8 nucleotides align to TRBD1. J was trimmed by 5 bases and V by 3 bases; bases with no gene match: 6. The germline V gene has CDR1 MDHEN and CDR2 SYDVKM. The CDR3 is 14 amino acids. The CDR3 sequence: CASSFPRGQDEQYF. The CDR3 region has the DNA TGTGCCAGCAGTTTTCCCAGGGGGCAGGACGAGCAGTACTTC. The full variable domain, completed using reference TRBV28 and TRBJ2-7, is DVKVTQSSRYLVKRTGEKVFLECVQDMDHENMFWYRQDPGLGLRLIYFSYDVKMKEKGDIPEGYSVSREKKERFSLILESASTNQTSMYLCASSFPRGQDEQYFGPGTRLTVT.

This clonotype was counted only a few times. The V call is TRBV6-2 or TRBV6-3, the J call TRBJ1-1; D gene ambiguous. This CDR3 is built from 15 residues. V was cut by 3 bases and J by 0 bases, with 11 bases left in between. Germline V lookup: CDR1 MNHEY, CDR2 SVGEGT. The chain's CDR3 is CASSYLRTVNTEAFF. Written as DNA, the CDR3 is TGTGCCAGCAGTTATCTTCGGACGGTGAACACTGAAGCTTTCTTT.

V is TRBV29-1 and J is TRBJ2-3, with a weak D call TRBD1 (5 bases). Germline CDR1 reads SQVTM; CDR2 reads ANQGSEA. CDR3 size: 13 residues. Trimming cost V 1 base and J 4 bases, with 9 bases left between them. CDR3 loop: CSVEGQSPDTQYF. CDR3 nucleotides: TGCAGCGTTGAAGGACAGTCGCCAGATACGCAGTATTTT.

This clonotype was found many times. The chain uses TRBV6-1 and TRBJ2-1; the match to TRBD2 covers 8 bases. This CDR3 has 17 residues. V was clipped by 2 bases and J by 8 bases; unmatched bases: 14. Looked up from germline, CDR1 is MNHNS and CDR2 is SASEGT. The CDR3 region has the DNA TGTGCCAGCAGTGAAACCCTTAGCGGGGCCTCTGGAGATGAGCAGTTCTTC. Translation gives CASSETLSGASGDEQFF.

The table lists this clonotype with many counts. The genes are TRBV24-1 and TRBJ1-5; possible D gene TRBD1, 5 bases. The CDR3 is 14 residues long. Germline loops: CDR1 KGHDR, CDR2 SFDVKD. V lost 6 bases and J 3 bases, leaving 11 bases between the germline ends. Here the CDR3 reads CATSSRVYNQPQHF. CDR3 DNA sequence: TGTGCCACCAGTTCCAGGGTCTACAATCAGCCCCAGCATTTT.

V and J are TRBV2 and TRBJ1-1; D is uncertain. Germline CDR1 is SNHLY and CDR2 is FYNNEI. The CDR3 consists of 14 residues. V was trimmed by 6 bases and J by 12 bases, leaving 23 bases between them. The CDR3, as DNA: TGTGCCAGCAGGGCCGAGGGAGGAGGTGGTCCCTCTTTCTTT. Amino acids: CASRAEGGGGPSFF.

This clonotype was picked up many times. V gene TRBV7-9 combines with J gene TRBJ2-3, with 15 bases that match TRBD2. CDR3 length equals 17 residues. Trimming took 6 bases from V and 5 from J; bases not matched to a gene: 9. Germline-derived CDR1 and CDR2 are SEHNR and FQNEAQ (reference sequence). CDR3 loop: CASSFGLAGGQGDTQYF. The CDR3 bases are TGTGCCAGCAGTTTTGGACTAGCGGGGGGGCAGGGAGATACGCAGTATTTT.

CDR3 DNA: TGCGCCAGCACCTCCACCGGGACAGGGGATGGCTACACCTTC. Encoded protein: CASTSTGTGDGYTF. The chain uses TRBV5-1 and TRBJ1-2; the match to TRBD1 covers 10 bases. The V segment lost 6 bases and the J segment 6 bases; nucleotides outside the gene matches: 8. Germline values: CDR1 SGHRS, CDR2 YFSETQ. The CDR3 has 14 residues.

The rearrangement uses TRBV7-9 and TRBJ2-1, with 9 bases lining up with TRBD2. The CDR3 length is 13 residues. Per germline, CDR1 SEHNR and CDR2 FQNEAQ (reference sequence). V trimming: 6 bases; J trimming: 8 bases; junction bases outside the gene matches: 5. The CDR3 reads CASRRGGGHEQFF. The CDR3, as DNA: TGTGCCAGCAGACGCGGGGGGGGGCATGAGCAGTTCTTC. Supplemented by reference TRBV7-9 and TRBJ2-1, the full variable domain reads DTGVSQNPRHKITKRGQNVTFRCDPISEHNRLYWYRQTLGQGPEFLTYFQNEAQLEKSRLLSDRFSAERPKGSFSTLEIQRTEQGDSAMYLCASRRGGGHEQFFGPGTRLTVL.

This chain connects TRBV14 to TRBJ2-3; D possibly corresponds to TRBD2 (6 bases). This CDR3 spans 18 amino acids. Trimming shortened V by 0 bases and J by 4 bases, and 20 bases separated the two germline ends. Looked up from germline, CDR1 is SGHDN and CDR2 is FVKESK. The CDR3 spells CASSQDRLAGRWSDTQYF. The DNA of the CDR3 is TGTGCCAGCAGCCAAGATCGGTTGGCGGGGCGTTGGTCAGATACGCAGTATTTT.

This clonotype was seen ten or more times. This chain connects TRBV7-9 to TRBJ2-1, with TRBD2 matching 8 bases. V lost 5 bases to trimming and J lost 8 bases; unmatched junction nucleotides: 11. Germline CDR1 is SEHNR and CDR2 is FQNEAQ (reference sequence). The CDR3 covers 15 residues. This CDR3 reads CASSPSAGGSDEQFF. CDR3 DNA: TGTGCCAGCAGCCCTAGCGCGGGGGGTTCGGATGAGCAGTTCTTC.

This clonotype occurred a few times. This chain links TRBV30 with TRBJ1-1; possibly TRBD1 for D (5 bases). The V gene's germline CDR1 is GTSNPN and CDR2 SVGIG (reference sequence). The CDR3 covers 11 residues. Trimming took 4 bases from V and 8 from J, leaving 11 bases between them. This CDR3 reads CAWNRRAEAFF. CDR3 coding DNA: TGTGCCTGGAACAGGAGGGCGGAAGCTTTCTTT.

The chain uses TRBV7-2 and TRBJ1-5, with D unresolved. Trimming took off 6 bases at V and 2 bases at J, with 8 bases between the two ends. The CDR3 extends over 13 amino acids. Germline CDR1 is SGHTA and CDR2 is FQGNSA. CDR3 protein: CASRPLGNQPQHF. The DNA for the CDR3 is TGTGCCAGCAGACCACTAGGCAATCAGCCCCAGCATTTT.

This clonotype came up many times. This chain uses TRBV27 with TRBJ1-2, with 8 bases matching TRBD1. The germline gives CDR1 MNHEY, CDR2 SMNVEV (reference sequence). CDR3 length equals 14 residues. The ends lost 4 bases at V and 5 bases at J; junction bases unmatched: 6. The CDR3 sequence: CASSSGTGKYGYTF. The CDR3 DNA sequence: TGTGCCAGCAGTTCCGGGACAGGAAAATATGGCTACACCTTC.